These T cell receptor beta chains were read from a single sample in a study of T cell responses to AZD1222 COVID-19 vaccine. TCRdb keeps only in-frame clones here, not all; method: immunoSEQ multiplex PCR. The repertoire includes 90,000 to 150,000 clones, about 87% of them detected once, and approximately 8.4% sits in the top ten. The sample here was peripheral blood, taken on day 0 of AZD1222 vaccination. Receptors were obtained from an adult in good health. Each CDR3 is given with its conserved first and last residue. D genes are given only for firm matches. Some rows have no size entry. The others give once, few or many, or a class for an expanded clone.

V gene	J gene	D gene	clone size	CDR3 DNA	CDR3 protein
TRBV19	TRBJ1-5	.	.	TGTGCCAGTAGTATCCGGCCGGGCAATCAGCCCCAGCATTTT	CASSIRPGNQPQHF
TRBV24-1	TRBJ2-5	.	.	TGTGCCACCAGTGATTTATGGGGGTCCCAAGAGACCCAGTACTTC	CATSDLWGSQETQYF
TRBV6-5	TRBJ2-3	.	.	TGTGCCAGCAGTTACTCGACGGGCTCCACCGCAGATACGCAGTATTTT	CASSYSTGSTADTQYF
TRBV2	TRBJ2-7	.	.	TGTGCCAGCTCTCTAGGGGACTTCCCTACCTACGAGCAGTACTTC	CASSLGDFPTYEQYF
TRBV30	TRBJ1-1	.	.	TGTGCCTGGAGTGTAGGTTCTGGACTGGCTGAAGCTTTCTTT	CAWSVGSGLAEAFF
TRBV11-2	TRBJ2-1	TRBD2	.	TGTGCCAGCAGCTACCCCCCGGGAGGGAATGAGCAGTTCTTC	CASSYPPGGNEQFF
TRBV9	TRBJ1-4	.	.	TGTGCCAGCAGCGTTGGGACTTGGGGGATAGAAAAACTGTTTTTT	CASSVGTWGIEKLFF
TRBV5-4	TRBJ1-2	.	.	TGTGCCAGCAGCCTGTCAATATTAGGCTATGGCTACACCTTC	CASSLSILGYGYTF
TRBV5-1	TRBJ2-2	TRBD1	.	TGCGCCAGCAGCTTGGGGCTTCAGGGGGCCCGAAACACCGGGGAGCTGTTTTTT	CASSLGLQGARNTGELFF
TRBV11-2	TRBJ2-3	.	.	TGTGCCAGCAGCTACGACCCTTCCGTGGATACGCAGTATTTT	CASSYDPSVDTQYF
TRBV5-1	TRBJ2-1	TRBD2	.	TGCGCCAGCAGCTTGGGGACCGCTAGCGGCTCCTACAATGAGCAGTTCTTC	CASSLGTASGSYNEQFF
TRBV19	TRBJ1-1	.	.	TGTGCCAGTAGTATAGTTGCAGGGATGAACACTGAAGCTTTCTTT	CASSIVAGMNTEAFF
TRBV12-3/TRBV12-4	TRBJ1-2	.	.	TGTGCCAGCAGTTTTAGGCAGGGTTATGGCTACACCTTC	CASSFRQGYGYTF
TRBV28	TRBJ2-3	TRBD2	.	TGTGCCAGCAAGTCCGGGGGGACCTCCACAGATACGCAGTATTTT	CASKSGGTSTDTQYF
TRBV20-1	TRBJ1-5	.	once	TGCAGTGCTAGTAATCCCATACAGGGAGATAGCAATCAGCCCCAGCATTTT	CSASNPIQGDSNQPQHF
TRBV7-9	TRBJ1-4	.	once	TGTGCCAGCAGCTTATCGGGGTTTAATGAAAAACTGTTTTTT	CASSLSGFNEKLFF
TRBV20-1	TRBJ1-2	.	.	TGCAGTGCCGGTGGGGGCTATGGCTACACCTTC	CSAGGGYGYTF
TRBV4-2	TRBJ1-2	TRBD1	.	TGTGCCAGCAGCCCCCCGGGACAGGGTTTGGGCTACACCTTC	CASSPPGQGLGYTF
TRBV5-1	TRBJ2-7	TRBD1	.	TGCGCCAGCAGCTTGGGCCCCCGGGACAGGGACTACGAGCAGTACTTC	CASSLGPRDRDYEQYF
TRBV30	TRBJ1-2	.	.	TGTGCCTGGAGGTTAACCCAAAGGAACTATGGCTACACCTTC	CAWRLTQRNYGYTF
TRBV11-2	TRBJ2-1	.	.	TGTGCCAGCAGCTTAGATCGGCAGGGAGTTGAGCAGTTCTTC	CASSLDRQGVEQFF